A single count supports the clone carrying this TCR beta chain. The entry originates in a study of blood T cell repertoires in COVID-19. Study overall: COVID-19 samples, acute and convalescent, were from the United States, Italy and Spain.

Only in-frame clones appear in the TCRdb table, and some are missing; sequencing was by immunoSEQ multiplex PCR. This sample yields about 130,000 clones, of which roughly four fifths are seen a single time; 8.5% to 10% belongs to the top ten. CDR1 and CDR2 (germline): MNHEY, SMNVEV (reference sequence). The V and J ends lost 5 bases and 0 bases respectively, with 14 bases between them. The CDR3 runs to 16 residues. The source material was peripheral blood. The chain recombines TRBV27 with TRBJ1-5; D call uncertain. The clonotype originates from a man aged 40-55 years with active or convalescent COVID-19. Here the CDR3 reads CASSPLNQVSNQPQHF. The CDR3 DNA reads TGTGCCAGCAGTCCTCTGAACCAGGTTAGCAATCAGCCCCAGCATTTT.